These 3 T cell receptor beta chains share one sample of origin, sequenced in a study of T cell changes during pregnancy in multiple sclerosis. Profiled with immunoSEQ multiplex PCR; TCRdb holds only in-frame clones, not every one. The sample lists some 37,000 clones, about 93% seen once, with around 0.4% in the top ten. Here the sequenced sample was CD4+ T cells from peripheral blood mononuclear cells, taken after pregnancy. The source of these receptors is a female donor in good health, enrolled as a control in a pregnancy study.

This chain connects TRBV19 to TRBJ1-1; D gene uncertain. Trimming stripped 7 bases from V and 0 bases from J, with 9 bases between. Germline V gene data show CDR1 as LNHDA and CDR2 as SQIVND (reference sequence). This CDR3 has 13 residues. Here the CDR3 reads CASKRAMNTEAFF. Here the CDR3 DNA reads TGTGCCAGTAAAAGAGCTATGAACACTGAAGCTTTCTTT.

The chain joins TRBV2 to TRBJ1-3; D uncertain. V lost 1 base, J lost 1 base, and 8 bases lay in between. CDR3 size: 15 residues. From germline, CDR1 is SNHLY and CDR2 FYNNEI. This CDR3 reads CASSEVGGSGNTIYF. The CDR3 region has the DNA TGTGCCAGCAGTGAAGTAGGAGGGTCTGGAAACACCATATATTTT.

CDR3 region: CASSSLGGPYNEQFF. The CDR3 region has the DNA TGTGCCAGCAGCTCTCTGGGGGGTCCCTACAATGAGCAGTTCTTC. V is TRBV11-3 and J is TRBJ2-1, with a weak D call TRBD2 (6 bases). This CDR3 spans 15 amino acids. The V gene lost 4 bases and the J gene lost 2 bases, with 12 bases spanning the gap. Germline V gives CDR1 SGHNT, CDR2 YENEEA.